This T cell receptor (beta chain) was retrieved from a study of T cells in Graves' hyperthyroidism and ophthalmopathy. A note on this clonotype: With a much larger clone just one base away, this may be a read error.

Investigators excluded patients with uncontrolled infection, other autoimmune disease, pregnancy or lactation. CDR1 is PRHDT and CDR2 is FYEKMQ in the germline V gene (reference sequence). V shed 5 bases and J shed 6 bases, with 19 bases lying between them. The CDR3 sequence is 15 residues long. TCR beta CDR3 region amplification was performed from RNA transcripts. When the TCR CDR3 underwent first-round RT-PCR, the HTBI primer set was used. Each CDR3 protein gets one entry after TCRdb re-called the multiplex PCR reads with MiXCR. Seen here are hundreds of thousands of distinct CDR3 sequences, around 15% observed once, and the top ten hold approximately 3.8%.

The source material was blood. This sequence joins TRBV13 and TRBJ1-2; no firm D call. The sequence derives from a woman under 40 with Graves' hyperthyroidism. The CDR3 DNA sequence: TGTGCCAGCAGCCGCTTAACGAGGAGTTGGGATGGCTACACCTTC. Its protein is CASSRLTRSWDGYTF.